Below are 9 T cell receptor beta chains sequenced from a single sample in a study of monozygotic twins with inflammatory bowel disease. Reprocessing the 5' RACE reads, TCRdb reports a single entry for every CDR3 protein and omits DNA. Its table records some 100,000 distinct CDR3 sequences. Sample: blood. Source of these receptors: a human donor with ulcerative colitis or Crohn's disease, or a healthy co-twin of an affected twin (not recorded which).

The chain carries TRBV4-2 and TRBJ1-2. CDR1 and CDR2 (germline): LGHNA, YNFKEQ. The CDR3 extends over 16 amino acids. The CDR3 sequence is CASSPVADTLPGGYTF.

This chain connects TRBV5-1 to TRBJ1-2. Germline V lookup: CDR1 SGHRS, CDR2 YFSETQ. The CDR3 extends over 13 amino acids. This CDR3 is CASSLGDREGYTF. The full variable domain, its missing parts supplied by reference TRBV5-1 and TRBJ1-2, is KAGVTQTPRYLIKTRGQQVTLSCSPISGHRSVSWYQQTPGQGLQFLFEYFSETQRNKGNFPGRFSGRQFSNSRSEMNVSTLELGDSALYLCASSLGDREGYTFGSGTRLTVV.

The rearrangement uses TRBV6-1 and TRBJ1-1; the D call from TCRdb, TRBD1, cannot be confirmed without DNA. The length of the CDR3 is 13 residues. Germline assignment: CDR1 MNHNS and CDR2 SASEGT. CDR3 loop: CASTRDRDTEAFF.

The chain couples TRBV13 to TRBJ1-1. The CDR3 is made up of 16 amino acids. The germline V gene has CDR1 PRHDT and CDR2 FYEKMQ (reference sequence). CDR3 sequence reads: CASSLGGSRAPTEAFF.

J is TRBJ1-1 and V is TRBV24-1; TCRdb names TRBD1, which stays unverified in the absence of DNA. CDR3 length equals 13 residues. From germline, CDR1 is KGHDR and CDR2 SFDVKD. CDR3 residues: CATSDFDGGEAFF.

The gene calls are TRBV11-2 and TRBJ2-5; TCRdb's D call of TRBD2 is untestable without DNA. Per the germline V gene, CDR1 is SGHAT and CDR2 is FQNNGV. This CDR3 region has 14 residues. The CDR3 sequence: CASSLTSGGETQYF.

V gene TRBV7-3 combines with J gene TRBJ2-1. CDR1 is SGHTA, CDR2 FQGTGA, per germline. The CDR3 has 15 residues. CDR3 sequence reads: CASSFGFSHSNEQFF.

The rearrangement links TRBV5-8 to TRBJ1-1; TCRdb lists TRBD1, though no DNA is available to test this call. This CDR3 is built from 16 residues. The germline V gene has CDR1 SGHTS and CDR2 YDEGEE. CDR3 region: CASSKRPGQGETEAFF.

The CDR3 sequence is CASSGTESSYEQYF. The chain employs TRBV3-1 and TRBJ2-7; TCRdb's D gene call, TRBD1, goes unchecked for lack of DNA. The CDR3 runs to 14 residues. Germline CDR1 reads LGHDT; CDR2 reads YNNKEL (reference sequence).